A single sample is the source of the 23 T cell receptor beta chains below, sequenced in a study of blood T cell repertoires in COVID-19. TCRdb keeps only in-frame clones here, not all; method: immunoSEQ multiplex PCR. The sample yields around 430,000 clones, 80% to 90% seen once. The sequenced sample was PBMCs or T cells enriched from blood (not recorded which). These receptor sequences come from a woman between 50 and 59 years old who had recovered from COVID-19.

V is TRBV11-2 and J is TRBJ1-1; a possible D gene is TRBD1 (6 bases). CDR3 size: 17 residues. Trimming cost V 2 bases and J 3 bases, with 19 bases left between them. Germline CDR1 and CDR2: SGHAT and FQNNGV. The CDR3 DNA sequence: TGTGCCAGCAGCTTAAAGGCAGGGACATTTATGTACACTGAAGCTTTCTTT. Protein: CASSLKAGTFMYTEAFF.

The chain is built from TRBV6-5 and TRBJ1-3; 7 nucleotides line up with TRBD1. V shed 6 bases and J 7 bases; nucleotides not matched to a gene: 12. Germline V CDR1 and CDR2: MNHEY, SVGAGI. The CDR3 totals 15 residues. The CDR3 here is CASSKDRTPVNTIYF. CDR3 nucleotide sequence: TGTGCCAGCAGCAAGGACAGGACCCCTGTTAACACCATATATTTT.

This chain uses TRBV18 with TRBJ1-6; 10 nucleotides agree with TRBD1. The CDR3 contains 16 residues. CDR1 KGHSH and CDR2 LQKENI come from the germline V gene. Trimming took 4 bases from V and 10 from J; bases not matched to a gene: 10. The CDR3 spells CASSRTGGVRNSPLHF. CDR3 coding DNA: TGTGCCAGCTCACGGACAGGGGGGGTCAGGAACTCACCCCTCCACTTT.

The V and J genes are TRBV5-1 and TRBJ2-7; tentative D call: TRBD1 (6 bases). The CDR3 runs 14 residues. CDR1 and CDR2 (germline): SGHRS, YFSETQ. Trimming cost V 1 base and J 6 bases, with 14 bases left between them. CDR3 in DNA: TGCGCCAGCAGCTTGACAGGGCCCCTTTCCGAGCAGTACTTC. Amino acid sequence: CASSLTGPLSEQYF.

The J gene is TRBJ2-7, the V gene TRBV6-5; TRBD1 matches 7 bases. In germline, CDR1 is MNHEY, CDR2 SVGAGI. With 3 bases clipped from V and 0 bases from J, the junction kept 8 bases outside the gene matches. The CDR3 is 16 residues long. CDR3 residues: CASSYLSGQSSYEQYF. The CDR3 DNA reads as TGTGCCAGCAGTTATCTGTCGGGACAGAGCTCCTACGAGCAGTACTTC.

The table lists this clone with a few counts. The CDR3, as DNA: TGTGCCAGTTGCTGGGGACAGGGTAACATACGCACTTCACCCCTCCACTTT. As protein: CASCWGQGNIRTSPLHF. The chain has TRBV19 and TRBJ1-6; the match to TRBD1 covers 9 bases. This CDR3 has 17 amino acids. CDR1 is LNHDA, CDR2 SQIVND, per germline (reference sequence). The V and J ends lost 8 bases and 9 bases, in that order; junction bases with no gene match: 17.

This CDR3 is CAWSSLTPNTEAFF. The CDR3 region has the DNA TGTGCCTGGAGTTCCCTGACACCGAACACTGAAGCTTTCTTT. This sequence joins TRBV30 and TRBJ1-1; D not certain. The germline CDR1 and CDR2 sequences are GTSNPN and SVGIG (reference sequence). The CDR3 sequence is 14 residues long. Trimming took off 2 bases at V and 1 base at J, with 11 bases between the two ends. Variable domain in full (rest from reference TRBV30 and TRBJ1-1): SQTIHQWPATLVQPVGSPLSLECTVEGTSNPNLYWYRQAAGRGLQLLFYSVGIGQISSEVPQNLSASRPQDRQFILSSKKLLLSDSGFYLCAWSSLTPNTEAFFGQGTRLTVV.

This sequence joins TRBV29-1 and TRBJ1-1; 8 nucleotides line up with TRBD1. With 7 bases clipped from V and 1 base from J, the junction kept 8 bases outside the gene matches. The germline V gene has CDR1 SQVTM and CDR2 ANQGSEA. The CDR3 spans 14 residues. CDR3 coding DNA: TGCAGCGCCTCACCCGGGACAGGGAACACTGAAGCTTTCTTT. Residues: CSASPGTGNTEAFF.

The chain links TRBV3-1 (or the pseudogene TRBV3-2) to TRBJ2-7, with 7 bases matching TRBD2. CDR3 length: 14 residues. The germline CDR1 and CDR2 sequences are LGHDT and YNNKEL (reference sequence). V dropped 3 bases and J dropped 2; count of bases not matched to a gene: 4. The CDR3 reads CASSHGGFPYEQYF. The CDR3 DNA follows: TGTGCCAGCAGCCACGGGGGGTTCCCCTACGAGCAGTACTTC.

This rearrangement joins TRBV2 to TRBJ2-1; a possible D gene is TRBD1 (6 bases). V lost 6 bases and J lost 5, with 11 bases in between. There are 13 residues in the CDR3. CDR1 and CDR2 from the germline V gene are SNHLY and FYNNEI. Here the CDR3 reads CASRLDSNNEQFF. The DNA for the CDR3 is TGTGCCAGCAGACTGGACAGTAACAATGAGCAGTTCTTC.

This clone was recorded a few times. The chain carries TRBV5-1 and TRBJ1-1; the D is unclear. Germline V lookup: CDR1 SGHRS, CDR2 YFSETQ. There are 11 residues in the CDR3. The germline V and J ends were trimmed by 0 bases and 9 bases, with 6 bases remaining between them. The CDR3 region is CASSLVAKAFF. For the CDR3, the DNA is TGCGCCAGCAGCTTGGTAGCAAAAGCTTTCTTT.

This clone was picked up one time. The CDR3 DNA is TGTGCCTGGAGGGGAAAGGGACAGGGAAGCTACGAGCAGTACTTC. Amino acid sequence: CAWRGKGQGSYEQYF. J is TRBJ2-7 and V is TRBV30; 9 bases are shared with TRBD1. CDR1 GTSNPN and CDR2 SVGIG come from the germline V gene (reference sequence). V lost 3 bases to trimming and J lost 3 bases; unmatched junction nucleotides: 9. This CDR3 has 15 amino acids.

CDR3 residues: CASSQTIGLAGGQGEQFF. CDR3 sequence (DNA): TGTGCCAGCAGCCAAACCATAGGACTAGCGGGGGGGCAGGGTGAGCAGTTCTTC. The chain has TRBV3-1 (or the pseudogene TRBV3-2) and TRBJ2-1; 15 bases agree with TRBD2. The CDR3 spans 18 residues. V dropped 2 bases and J dropped 9; count of bases not matched to a gene: 11. Germline V gene sequence: CDR1 LGHDT, CDR2 YNNKEL (reference sequence).

J is TRBJ1-2 and V is TRBV4-1; 10 nucleotides align to TRBD1. V lost 4 bases and J lost 8; bases outside the gene matches: 4. CDR1 is MGHRA, CDR2 YSYEKL, per germline. The CDR3 totals 13 residues. CDR3 sequence reads: CASSPRDRGGYTF. CDR3 bases: TGCGCCAGCAGCCCCAGGGACAGGGGAGGCTACACCTTC.

This clone appeared once. The V gene is TRBV27, the J gene TRBJ1-6; a possible D gene is TRBD1 (5 bases). Germline CDR1 is MNHEY and CDR2 is SMNVEV (reference sequence). The CDR3 consists of 15 residues. The V gene lost 4 bases and the J gene lost 4 bases, with 11 bases spanning the gap. CDR3 coding DNA: TGTGCCAGCAGTTGGGGGGGGGATTATAATTCACCCCTCCACTTT. This sequence encodes CASSWGGDYNSPLHF.

V is TRBV19 and J is TRBJ1-1; D ambiguous. This CDR3 spans 12 amino acids. The V and J ends lost 5 bases and 11 bases respectively, with 15 bases between them. Germline V gene data show CDR1 as LNHDA and CDR2 as SQIVND (reference sequence). This CDR3 is CASSADGSGAFF. CDR3 sequence (DNA): TGTGCCAGTAGTGCAGACGGCTCCGGGGCTTTCTTT.

The CDR3 reads CASSLGLTADTQYF. The CDR3 DNA reads TGTGCCAGCAGCTTAGGGCTTACGGCAGATACGCAGTATTTT. The V call is TRBV13, the J call TRBJ2-3; no reliable D call. Germline V gene data show CDR1 as PRHDT and CDR2 as FYEKMQ (reference sequence). The V end was cut by 0 bases, the J end by 4 bases, with 8 bases between. CDR3 length: 14 residues. Looking up the rest from reference TRBV13 and TRBJ2-3 gives the full variable domain: AAGVIQSPRHLIKEKRETATLKCYPIPRHDTVYWYQQGPGQDPQFLISFYEKMQSDKGSIPDRFSAQQFSDYHSELNMSSLELGDSALYFCASSLGLTADTQYFGPGTRLTVL.

The chain couples TRBV20-1 to TRBJ1-5; D is unresolved. CDR3 length: 15 residues. Per germline, CDR1 DFQATT and CDR2 SNEGSKA (reference sequence). CDR3 DNA: TGCAGCGCAAGTAAGGACTCCTTGACCAATCAGCCCCAGCATTTT. It yields the protein CSASKDSLTNQPQHF.

V and J are TRBV5-6 and TRBJ2-7, with a tentative D call TRBD2 (5 bases). From germline, CDR1 is SGHDT and CDR2 YYEEEE. The germline V and J ends were trimmed by 2 bases and 5 bases, with 5 bases remaining between them. The CDR3 has 11 amino acids. CDR3 residues: CASSFSDEQYF. DNA for the CDR3: TGTGCCAGCAGCTTTAGCGACGAGCAGTACTTC. The variable domain in full, completed from reference TRBV5-6 and TRBJ2-7, reads DAGVTQSPTHLIKTRGQQVTLRCSPKSGHDTVSWYQQALGQGPQFIFQYYEEEERQRGNFPDRFSGHQFPNYSSELNVNALLLGDSALYLCASSFSDEQYFGPGTRLTVT.

V usage is TRBV3-1 (or the pseudogene TRBV3-2) and J usage is TRBJ1-2; no definite D call. Germline CDR1 is LGHDT and CDR2 is YNNKEL (reference sequence). V lost 0 bases and J 0 bases, leaving 5 bases between the germline ends. The CDR3 is 14 amino acids. This chain's CDR3 is CASSQEISNYGYTF. CDR3 DNA: TGTGCCAGCAGCCAAGAAATCTCTAACTATGGCTACACCTTC.

This chain connects TRBV27 to TRBJ1-6, with TRBD1 as a possible D gene (5 bases). Trimming removed 5 bases at V and 7 bases at J, with 15 bases between. From germline, CDR1 is MNHEY and CDR2 SMNVEV (reference sequence). This CDR3 has 15 amino acids. CDR3 in amino acids: CASSLGQGSNSPLHF. Written as DNA, the CDR3 is TGTGCCAGCAGTCTCGGTCAGGGATCAAATTCACCCCTCCACTTT.

This clone was detected once. The chain has TRBV3-1 (or the pseudogene TRBV3-2) and TRBJ1-1, with D perhaps matching TRBD1 (5 bases). Germline V gives CDR1 LGHDT, CDR2 YNNKEL (reference sequence). The CDR3 contains 17 residues. V was shortened by 1 base and J by 5 bases, with 20 bases between the two germline ends. The CDR3: CASSQAASGRAWTEAFF. The CDR3 DNA is TGTGCCAGCAGCCAAGCTGCCTCGGGCAGGGCTTGGACTGAAGCTTTCTTT.

V and J are TRBV30 and TRBJ1-2; D unclear. Germline values: CDR1 GTSNPN, CDR2 SVGIG (reference sequence). The CDR3 loop spans 13 amino acids. V was shortened by 1 base and J by 5 bases, with 11 bases between the two germline ends. The CDR3 loop is CAWSAGVRYGYTF. Written as DNA, the CDR3 is TGTGCCTGGAGTGCCGGGGTTAGGTATGGCTACACCTTC. The full variable domain, completed using reference TRBV30 and TRBJ1-2, is SQTIHQWPATLVQPVGSPLSLECTVEGTSNPNLYWYRQAAGRGLQLLFYSVGIGQISSEVPQNLSASRPQDRQFILSSKKLLLSDSGFYLCAWSAGVRYGYTFGSGTRLTVV.